This T cell receptor beta chain was found in a study of identifying expanded T cells in peripheral blood (dated by TCRdb to between 2018 and 2021). Regarding the study in general: Separate aliquots of the same genomic DNA pool were sequenced to produce technical replicates, and four replicates were compared in pairs.

About this clone: Its antigen remains unidentified. No much larger clone is present one base from it, and per-base qualities are unavailable.

No immune events, such as infections, were documented for the healthy donors during the collection period. To calibrate time-dependent variance in a beta-binomial model of T-cell clone differential abundance, blood repertoires from healthy donors were used as a training cohort. The training cohort was composed of some ten healthy donors, 3 female and 7 male. On average the donors were 43 years old, and their ages spanned 29 to 64 years. Whole blood from each healthy donor was obtained from a commercial supplier and was collected at three time points about two weeks apart. For immunosequencing, genomic DNA was extracted from unsorted whole blood. The immunoSEQ Assay, which relies on bias-controlled multiplex PCR amplification of genomic DNA, was used to profile TCRbeta CDR3 regions. The authors' pipeline ran thus. The absolute abundance of each unique TCRbeta CDR3 region was quantified after sequences were collapsed and filtered. Two models were used to test differential abundance: a binomial model (Fisher-equivalent) and a beta-binomial model that adds time-dependent variance fitted from healthy donors. Any clone with fewer than 5 combined templates was excluded, and a clone was called differentially abundant if its Benjamini-Hochberg FDR was below 0.01. Beta-binomial variance was modeled as a function of total template count across the two samples using the form v = (b*log(k)+a)^2. TCRdb provides this immuneACCESS table in a form limited to in-frame rearrangements. Some clones are lacking; in checked studies, under half of them reflect an unresolved V gene, and why the rest are absent is not known. Clone size and V and J calls were adopted from that table, with D and trimming inferred from the DNA. The sample contains 85,000 to 90,000 clones, approximately 86% of them found a single time. 5.6% of the sample belongs to the ten largest clones.

From its cysteine to its phenylalanine, the CDR3 spans 16 amino acids. Only the CDR3 part of the read is kept: 48 bases, read in frame from the first base. Looking up the germline V gene (reference sequence) yields CDR1 LNHDA and CDR2 SQIVND. Between the V and J ends, shortened by 1 base and 1 base respectively, the junction contains 13 bases. Overall results and qualifications from the work: The authors expected that over much longer intervals, such as months to years, biological variance in healthy repertoires might increase even further. The beta-binomial model significantly reduced the number of clones called differentially abundant and the false-positive rate across all healthy-donor time intervals. Across all healthy donors, variance in clone template counts between roughly 2-week samples was found to increase significantly with total template count. About 1.1 differentially abundant clones were flagged by the binomial model between technical replicates, whereas about 16 and 19 were flagged over around two weeks and four weeks, respectively.

The sequence came from a person between 18 and 75 years old in good health. Sequenced material: blood. This chain is built from TRBV19 and TRBJ2-5; possibly the D gene is TRBD1, per 5 matching bases. The DNA reads TGTGCCAGTAGTATAGTGTGGGGCGGAAGCCAAGAGACCCAGTACTTC. This is translated as CASSIVWGGSQETQYF.